Given below is one TCR beta chain in context. As yet, its antigen is unknown. The data originate from a study of Ad26.COV2.S vaccination and SARS-CoV-2 variants. Study-wide results and caveats: Estimates derived from TCR breadth and depth analyses may have underestimated total T cell responses.

The protocol was immunoSEQ multiplex PCR, while the TCRdb copy is restricted to in-frame clones and leaves out a portion. The table records 400,000 to 500,000 clones, 80% to 90% of them present only once. Noted treatment: approximately 18 received Ad26.COV2.S at low or high dose, single or two shots; 5 received placebo; per-sample allocation not given. The investigators took samples on day 63 after the first vaccine or placebo injection. The V end was cut by 0 bases, the J end by 7 bases, with 13 bases between. CDR1 is LNHNV, CDR2 YYDKDF, per germline (reference sequence). The CDR3 is made up of 15 amino acids.

The sample here was peripheral blood, taken in a trial of Ad26.COV2.S vaccine versus placebo. This chain uses TRBV15 with TRBJ2-1, with D hard to call. The TCR was taken from a person aged 18-65 years who received the Ad26.COV2.S COVID-19 vaccine or a placebo. CDR3 DNA sequence: TGTGCCACCAGCAGAGATGTAGGGTTGCAGAATGAGCAGTTCTTC. Translation: CATSRDVGLQNEQFF.